The present T cell receptor beta chain was sequenced within a study of T cells in pancreatic ductal adenocarcinoma. General observations from the study: This surgical cohort overrepresents the minority presenting with early-stage disease. Blood had more productive templates and 8 to 9.5-fold more unique clonotypes than tumor. Tumors hold more CD45RO+ effector T cells, which may bias toward lower diversity.

A word on this clone: Its antigen is unknown.

Germline CDR1 reads MNHEY; CDR2 reads SMNVEV (reference sequence). Trimming removed 3 bases from V and 1 base from J, with 11 bases in between. CDR3 length: 15 amino acids. The method was immunoSEQ multiplex PCR; TCRdb's version includes in-frame clones alone and lacks a portion of them. The table lists roughly 100,000 clones, 90% to 95% of them singletons. No neoadjuvant therapy was given to the selected pancreatic ductal adenocarcinoma patients before their surgery. The receptor was isolated from a human donor with pancreatic ductal adenocarcinoma. The sequencing input was PBMCs. The gene calls are TRBV27 and TRBJ2-3; D gene uncertain. The CDR3 coding sequence is TGTGCCAGCAGTTTGATGTGGAGTGGCACAGATACGCAGTATTTT. Translation: CASSLMWSGTDTQYF.